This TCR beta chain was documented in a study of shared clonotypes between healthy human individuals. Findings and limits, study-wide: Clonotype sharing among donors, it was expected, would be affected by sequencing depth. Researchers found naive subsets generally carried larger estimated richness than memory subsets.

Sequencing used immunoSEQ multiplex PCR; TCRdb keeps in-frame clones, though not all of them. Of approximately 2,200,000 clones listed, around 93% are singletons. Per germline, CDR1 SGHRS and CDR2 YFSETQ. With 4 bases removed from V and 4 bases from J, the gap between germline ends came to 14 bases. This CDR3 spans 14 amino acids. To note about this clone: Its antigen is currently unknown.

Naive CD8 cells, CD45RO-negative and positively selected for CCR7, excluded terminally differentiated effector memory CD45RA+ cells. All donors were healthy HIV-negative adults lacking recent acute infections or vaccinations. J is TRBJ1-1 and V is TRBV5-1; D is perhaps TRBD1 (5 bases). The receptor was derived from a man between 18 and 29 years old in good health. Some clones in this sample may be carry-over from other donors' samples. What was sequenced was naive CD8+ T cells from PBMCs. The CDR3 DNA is TGCGCCAGCAGCAACGGACAAGGGGCCACTGAAGCTTTCTTT. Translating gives CASSNGQGATEAFF.